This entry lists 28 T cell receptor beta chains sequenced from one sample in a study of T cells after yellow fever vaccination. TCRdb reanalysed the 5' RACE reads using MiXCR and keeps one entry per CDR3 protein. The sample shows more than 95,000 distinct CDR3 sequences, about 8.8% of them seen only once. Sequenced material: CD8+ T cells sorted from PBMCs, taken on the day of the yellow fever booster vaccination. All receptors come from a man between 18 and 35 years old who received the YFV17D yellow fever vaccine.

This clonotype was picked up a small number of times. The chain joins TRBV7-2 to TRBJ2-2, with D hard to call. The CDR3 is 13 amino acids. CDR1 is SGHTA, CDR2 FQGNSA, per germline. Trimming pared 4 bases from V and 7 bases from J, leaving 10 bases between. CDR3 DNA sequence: TGTGCCAGCAGCTCTCGGGTCGGCGGGGAGCTGTTTTTT. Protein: CASSSRVGGELFF.

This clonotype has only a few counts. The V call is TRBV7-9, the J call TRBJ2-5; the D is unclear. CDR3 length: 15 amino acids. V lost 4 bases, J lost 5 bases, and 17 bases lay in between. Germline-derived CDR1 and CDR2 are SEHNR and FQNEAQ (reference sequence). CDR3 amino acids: CASSSVMTGRETQYF. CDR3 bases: TGTGCCAGCAGCTCTGTGATGACGGGCCGGGAGACCCAGTACTTC.

CDR3 sequence: CASSLTGVVDEQYF. The CDR3 nucleotides are TGTGCCAGCAGCCTGACAGGGGTAGTAGACGAGCAGTACTTC. This chain uses TRBV6-5 with TRBJ2-7, with 8 bases identical to TRBD1. Germline-derived CDR1 and CDR2 are MNHEY and SVGAGI. V trimming: 6 bases; J trimming: 5 bases; junction bases outside the gene matches: 9. The CDR3 runs to 14 residues.

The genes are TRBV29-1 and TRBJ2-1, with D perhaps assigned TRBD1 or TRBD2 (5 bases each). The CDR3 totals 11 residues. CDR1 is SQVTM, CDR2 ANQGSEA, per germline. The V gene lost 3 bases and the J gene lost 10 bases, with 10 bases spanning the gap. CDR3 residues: CSVEGRFEQFF. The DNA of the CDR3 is TGCAGCGTTGAGGGACGCTTCGAGCAGTTCTTC.

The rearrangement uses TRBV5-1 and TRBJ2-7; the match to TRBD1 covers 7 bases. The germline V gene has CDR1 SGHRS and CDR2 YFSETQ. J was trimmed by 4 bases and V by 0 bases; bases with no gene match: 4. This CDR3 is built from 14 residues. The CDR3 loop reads CASSLGQGEYEQYV. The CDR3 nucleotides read TGCGCCAGCAGCTTGGGACAGGGCGAATACGAGCAGTACGTC.

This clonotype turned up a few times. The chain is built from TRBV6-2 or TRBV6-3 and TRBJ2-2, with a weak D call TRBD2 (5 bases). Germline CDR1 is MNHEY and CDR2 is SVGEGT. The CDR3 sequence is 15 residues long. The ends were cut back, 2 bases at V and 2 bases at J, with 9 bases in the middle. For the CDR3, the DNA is TGTGCCAGCAGTTACCTGACTACCAACACCGGGGAGCTGTTTTTT. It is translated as CASSYLTTNTGELFF.

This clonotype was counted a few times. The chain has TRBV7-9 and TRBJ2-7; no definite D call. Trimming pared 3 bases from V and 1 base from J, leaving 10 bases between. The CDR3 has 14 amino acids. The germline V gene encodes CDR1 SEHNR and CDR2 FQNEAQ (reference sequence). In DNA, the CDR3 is TGTGCCAGCAGCTTCGGCGAAACATCCTACGAGCAGTACGTC. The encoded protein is CASSFGETSYEQYV.

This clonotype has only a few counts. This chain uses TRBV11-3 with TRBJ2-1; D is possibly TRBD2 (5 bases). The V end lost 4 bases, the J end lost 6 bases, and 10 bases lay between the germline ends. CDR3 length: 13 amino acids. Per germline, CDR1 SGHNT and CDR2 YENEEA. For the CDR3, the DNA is TGTGCCAGCAGCTCGGACTGGATCAATGAGCAGTTCTTC. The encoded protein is CASSSDWINEQFF.

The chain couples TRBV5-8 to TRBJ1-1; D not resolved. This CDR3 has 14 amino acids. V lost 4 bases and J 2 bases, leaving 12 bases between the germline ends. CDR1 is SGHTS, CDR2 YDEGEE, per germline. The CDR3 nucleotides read TGTGCCAGCAGCCCTTTGTCGGTTAACACTGAAGCTTTCTTT. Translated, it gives CASSPLSVNTEAFF.

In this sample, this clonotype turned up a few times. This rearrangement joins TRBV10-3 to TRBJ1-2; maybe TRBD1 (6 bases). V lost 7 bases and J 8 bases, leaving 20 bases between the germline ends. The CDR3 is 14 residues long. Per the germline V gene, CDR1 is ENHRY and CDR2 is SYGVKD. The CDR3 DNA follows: TGTGCCATCAACCCTATCAACCAGGGGAAAGGCTACACCTTC. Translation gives CAINPINQGKGYTF.

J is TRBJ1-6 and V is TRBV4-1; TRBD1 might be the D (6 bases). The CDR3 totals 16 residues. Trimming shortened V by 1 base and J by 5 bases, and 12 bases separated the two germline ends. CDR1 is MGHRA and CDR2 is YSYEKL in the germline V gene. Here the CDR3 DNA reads TGCGCCAGCAGCCAAGCGGGACACCCAAATAATTCACCCCTCCACTTT. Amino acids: CASSQAGHPNNSPLHF.

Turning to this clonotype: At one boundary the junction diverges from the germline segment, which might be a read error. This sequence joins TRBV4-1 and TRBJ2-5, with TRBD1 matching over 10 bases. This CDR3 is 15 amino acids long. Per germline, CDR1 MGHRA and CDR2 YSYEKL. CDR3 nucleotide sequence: TGCGCCAACAGCCAAGTAGGGACAGGGGAAGAGACCCAGTACTTC. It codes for CANSQVGTGEETQYF.

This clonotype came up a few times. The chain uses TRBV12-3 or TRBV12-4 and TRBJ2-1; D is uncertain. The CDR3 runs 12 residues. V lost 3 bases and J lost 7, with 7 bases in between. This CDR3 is CASSFLRNEQFF. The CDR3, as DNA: TGTGCCAGCAGTTTTCTACGGAATGAGCAGTTCTTC.

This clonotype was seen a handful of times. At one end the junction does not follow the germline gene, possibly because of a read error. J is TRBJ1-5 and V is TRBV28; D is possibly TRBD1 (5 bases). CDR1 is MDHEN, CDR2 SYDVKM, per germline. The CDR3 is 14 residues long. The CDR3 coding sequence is TGTGCCAGCAGTATTACGGGGGGGAATCCGCCCCAGCATTTT. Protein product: CASSITGGNPPQHF.

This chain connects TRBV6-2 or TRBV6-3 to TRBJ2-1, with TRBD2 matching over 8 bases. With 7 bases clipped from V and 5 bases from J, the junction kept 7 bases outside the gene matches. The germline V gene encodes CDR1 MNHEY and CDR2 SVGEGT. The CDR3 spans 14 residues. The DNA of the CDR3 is TGTGCCAGCACCACCCGGGGGGGGGACAATGAGCAGTTCTTC. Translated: CASTTRGGDNEQFF.

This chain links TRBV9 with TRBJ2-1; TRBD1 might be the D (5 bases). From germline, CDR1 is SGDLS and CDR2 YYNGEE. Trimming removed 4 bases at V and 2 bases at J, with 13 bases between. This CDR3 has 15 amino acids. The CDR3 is CASSPGGAPYNEQFF. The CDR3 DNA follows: TGTGCCAGCAGCCCCGGTGGGGCCCCCTACAATGAGCAGTTCTTC.

CDR3 loop: CASSQGSLDNEQFF. CDR3 sequence (DNA): TGTGCCAGCAGCCAAGGGAGTTTGGACAATGAGCAGTTCTTC. The chain employs TRBV4-2 and TRBJ2-1; no reliable D call. Trimming took 1 base from V and 5 from J, leaving 9 bases between them. The germline gives CDR1 LGHNA, CDR2 YNFKEQ. The CDR3 is 14 residues long.

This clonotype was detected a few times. Written as DNA, the CDR3 is TGTGCCAGCAGCTTGGGACTTGACACCGGGGAGCTGTTTTTT. Translation gives CASSLGLDTGELFF. The rearrangement uses TRBV7-6 and TRBJ2-2, with a tentative D call TRBD2 (6 bases). The CDR3 has 14 amino acids. V lost 3 bases, J lost 3 bases, and 8 bases lay in between. From germline, CDR1 is SGHVS and CDR2 FNYEAQ. The full variable domain, rest sourced from reference TRBV7-6 and TRBJ2-2, is GAGVSQSPRYKVTKRGQDVALRCDPISGHVSLYWYRQALGQGPEFLTYFNYEAQQDKSGLPNDRFSAERPEGSISTLTIQRTEQRDSAMYRCASSLGLDTGELFFGEGSRLTVL.

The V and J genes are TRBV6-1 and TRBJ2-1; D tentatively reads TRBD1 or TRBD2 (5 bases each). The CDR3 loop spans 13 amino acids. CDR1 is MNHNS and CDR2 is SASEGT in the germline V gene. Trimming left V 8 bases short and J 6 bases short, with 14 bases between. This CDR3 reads CASDALGVNEQFF. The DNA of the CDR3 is TGTGCCAGCGACGCCCTGGGGGTCAATGAGCAGTTCTTC.

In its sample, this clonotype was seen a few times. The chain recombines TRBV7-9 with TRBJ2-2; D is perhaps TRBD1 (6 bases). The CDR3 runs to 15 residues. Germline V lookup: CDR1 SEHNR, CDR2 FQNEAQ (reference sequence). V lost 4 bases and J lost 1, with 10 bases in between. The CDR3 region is CASSSWTVNTGELFF. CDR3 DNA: TGTGCCAGCAGCTCCTGGACAGTGAACACCGGGGAGCTGTTTTTT.

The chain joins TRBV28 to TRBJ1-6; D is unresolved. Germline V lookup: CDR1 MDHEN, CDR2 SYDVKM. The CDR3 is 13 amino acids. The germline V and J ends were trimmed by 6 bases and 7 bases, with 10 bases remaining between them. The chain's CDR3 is CASRIRKNSPLHF. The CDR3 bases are TGTGCCAGCAGGATCAGGAAAAATTCACCCCTCCACTTT.

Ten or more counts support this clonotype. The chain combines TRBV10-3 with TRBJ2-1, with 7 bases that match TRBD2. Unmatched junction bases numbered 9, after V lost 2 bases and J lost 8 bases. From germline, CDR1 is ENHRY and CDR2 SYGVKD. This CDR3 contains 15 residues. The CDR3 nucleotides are TGTGCCATCAGTGAGGGACTAGAAGGGCTGCATGAGCAGTTCTTC. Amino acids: CAISEGLEGLHEQFF.

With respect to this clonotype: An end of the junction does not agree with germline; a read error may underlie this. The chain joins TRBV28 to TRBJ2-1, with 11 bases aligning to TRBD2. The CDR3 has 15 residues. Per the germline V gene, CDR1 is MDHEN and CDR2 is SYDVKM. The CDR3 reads CASRTSGGQFNEEFF. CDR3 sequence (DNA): TGTGCCAGCAGAACTAGCGGGGGCCAGTTCAATGAGGAGTTCTTC.

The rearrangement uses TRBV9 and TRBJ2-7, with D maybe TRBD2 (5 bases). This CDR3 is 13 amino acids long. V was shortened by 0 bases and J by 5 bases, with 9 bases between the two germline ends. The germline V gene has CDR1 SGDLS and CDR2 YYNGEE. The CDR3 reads CASSVAPGNEQYF. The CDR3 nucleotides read TGTGCCAGCAGCGTAGCGCCGGGAAACGAGCAGTACTTC.

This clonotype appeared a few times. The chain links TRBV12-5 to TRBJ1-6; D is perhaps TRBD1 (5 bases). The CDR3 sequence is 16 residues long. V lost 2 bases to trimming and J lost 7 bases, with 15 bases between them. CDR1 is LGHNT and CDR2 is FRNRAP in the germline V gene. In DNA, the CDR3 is TGTGCTAGTGGTTTGTCGCGTCTGGGGGGAAATTCACCCCTCCACTTT. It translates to CASGLSRLGGNSPLHF.

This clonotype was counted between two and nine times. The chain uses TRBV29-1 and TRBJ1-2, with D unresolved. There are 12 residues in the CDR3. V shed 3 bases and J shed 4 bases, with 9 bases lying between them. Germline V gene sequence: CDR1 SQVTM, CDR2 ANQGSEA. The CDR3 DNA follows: TGCAGCGTTGAGGAGCAGGCCTATGGCTACACCTTC. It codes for CSVEEQAYGYTF.

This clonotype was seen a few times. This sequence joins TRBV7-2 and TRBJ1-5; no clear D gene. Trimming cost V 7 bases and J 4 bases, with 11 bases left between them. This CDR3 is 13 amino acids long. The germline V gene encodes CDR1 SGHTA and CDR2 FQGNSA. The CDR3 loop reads CASKQTANQPQHF. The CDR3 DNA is TGTGCCAGCAAACAAACAGCGAATCAGCCCCAGCATTTT. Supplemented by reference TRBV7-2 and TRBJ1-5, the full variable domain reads GAGVSQSPSNKVTEKGKDVELRCDPISGHTALYWYRQSLGQGLEFLIYFQGNSAPDKSGLPSDRFSAERTGGSVSTLTIQRTQQEDSAVYLCASKQTANQPQHFGDGTRLSIL.

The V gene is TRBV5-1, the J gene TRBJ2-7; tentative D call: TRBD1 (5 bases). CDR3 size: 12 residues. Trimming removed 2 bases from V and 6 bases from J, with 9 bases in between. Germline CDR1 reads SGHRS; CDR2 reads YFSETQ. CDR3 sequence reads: CASSFQGFEQYF. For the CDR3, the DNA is TGCGCCAGCAGCTTTCAGGGATTCGAGCAGTACTTC.